This TCR beta chain was captured in a study of OX40 agonist ivuxolimab in advanced cancers. Study overall: Every 2 weeks, patients got intravenous ivuxolimab at one of six dose levels (0.01-10 mg/kg). Partial response was recorded in three patients: one hepatocellular carcinoma and two cutaneous melanoma cases.

Method: immunoSEQ multiplex PCR; TCRdb's copy keeps in-frame clones and lacks some. This table holds about 96,000 clones, more than 80% found once. In germline, CDR1 is MNHEY, CDR2 SVGAGI. The CDR3 extends over 16 amino acids. V shed 2 bases, J shed 2 bases, and the junction held 4 bases outside the gene matches. As for this clone: Its cognate antigen is unknown.

Findings and limits, study-wide: Patients who responded partially at 0.1-3.0 mg/kg showed clonal expansion ranking among the lowest.

It was autoimmune disease history or systemic immunosuppression that excluded patients. The J gene is TRBJ1-2, the V gene TRBV6-5, with 11 positions matching TRBD1. Sequences were derived from CD4+ or CD8+ T cells sorted from blood, sampled in a trial of the OX40 agonist ivuxolimab. The source is an adult with an advanced solid tumor such as melanoma, head and neck, liver or kidney cancer. As DNA, the CDR3 is TGTGCCAGCAGTTACAGAAGGACAGGGGGCAACTATGGCTACACCTTC. This codes for CASSYRRTGGNYGYTF.